The rows below give T cell receptor beta chains drawn from one sample of a study of CD8 T cells in Susac syndrome. TCRdb re-called the immunoSEQ multiplex PCR reads with MiXCR, one entry per CDR3 protein. The sample has about 200,000 distinct CDR3 sequences, around 95% seen once. Sequencing was done on a sample of CD4+ T cells from PBMCs. Every receptor here comes from a human donor with multiple sclerosis. The CDR3 runs from the conserved cysteine through the conserved F or W. The D gene is left open where the match is weak. The size entry is marked missing in some rows and otherwise reads once, few, many or a size class.

>NA|TRBJ2-7|TRBV11-2|NA
CASSLNREMGEQYF
TGTGCCAGCAGCTTAAACAGGGAGATGGGCGAGCAGTACTTC
>NA|TRBJ2-3|TRBV29-1|NA
CSVEPPGTSTDTQYF
TGCAGCGTTGAACCCCCCGGGACTAGCACAGATACGCAGTATTTT
>NA|TRBJ1-1|TRBV20-1|TRBD1
CSARDGGQGGTEAFF
TGCAGTGCTAGAGATGGTGGGCAGGGGGGCACTGAAGCTTTCTTT
>NA|TRBJ1-2|TRBV29-1|NA
CSVRTALNYGYTF
TGCAGCGTCCGGACAGCCTTGAATTATGGCTACACCTTC
>NA|TRBJ2-1|TRBV29-1|TRBD1
CSVGQGANEQFF
TGCAGCGTTGGGCAGGGGGCCAATGAGCAGTTCTTC
>NA|TRBJ1-6|TRBV2|NA
CASKTGSSYNSPLHF
TGTGCCAGCAAAACGGGAAGCTCCTATAATTCACCCCTCCACTTT
>NA|TRBJ1-4|TRBV29-1|NA
CSVGGSSTNEKLFF
TGCAGCGTTGGAGGATCCTCAACTAATGAAAAACTGTTTTTT
>NA|TRBJ2-3|TRBV9|TRBD2
CASSALLAGGKTDTQYF
TGTGCCAGCAGCGCCCTACTAGCGGGGGGGAAAACAGATACGCAGTATTTT
>NA|TRBJ2-1|TRBV3-1|NA
CASSQGRDFGQFF
TGTGCCAGCAGCCAAGGACGGGATTTCGGGCAGTTCTTC
>NA|TRBJ2-1|TRBV30|NA
CANEGGTRNEQFF
TGTGCAAACGAGGGTGGGACACGTAATGAGCAGTTCTTC
>NA|TRBJ1-1|TRBV20-1|NA
CSARDRRGTGAFF
TGCAGTGCTAGAGATCGGAGGGGAACAGGAGCTTTCTTT
>NA|TRBJ1-5|TRBV20-1|TRBD1
CSALKGAGYSNQPQHF
TGCAGTGCTTTGAAGGGGGCAGGCTATAGCAATCAGCCCCAGCATTTT
>NA|TRBJ1-4|TRBV3-1|NA
CASSQEGGPNEKLFF
TGTGCCAGCAGCCAAGAGGGAGGACCAAATGAAAAACTGTTTTTT
>NA|TRBJ1-6|TRBV12-5|NA
CASQGSYNSPLHF
TGTGCTAGTCAGGGGTCCTATAATTCACCCCTCCACTTT
>NA|TRBJ1-1|TRBV30|NA
CAWSGASEAFF
TGTGCCTGGAGTGGGGCTTCCGAAGCTTTCTTT
>NA|TRBJ1-5|TRBV29-1|NA
CSVSQEGNQPQHF
TGCAGCGTTAGCCAAGAGGGCAATCAGCCCCAGCATTTT
>NA|TRBJ2-3|TRBV5-1|TRBD1
CASSLDGTDTDTQYF
TGCGCCAGCAGCTTGGATGGGACAGACACAGATACGCAGTATTTT
>NA|TRBJ1-1|TRBV29-1|TRBD1
CSVGQGDTEAFF
TGCAGCGTTGGACAGGGAGATACTGAAGCTTTCTTT
>NA|TRBJ2-1|TRBV20-1|NA
CSARSGGNYNEQFF
TGCAGTGCTAGAAGTGGGGGGAATTACAATGAGCAGTTCTTC
>NA|TRBJ1-5|TRBV27|NA
CASSFRASNQPQHF
TGTGCCAGCAGTTTCCGGGCCAGCAATCAGCCCCAGCATTTT
>NA|TRBJ2-4|TRBV2|NA
CASSAQNIQYF
TGTGCCAGCAGTGCCCAAAACATTCAGTACTTC
>NA|TRBJ1-2|TRBV6-1|TRBD1
CASSRGGQGTYYGYTF
TGTGCCAGCAGTAGGGGAGGACAGGGGACTTACTATGGCTACACCTTC
>NA|TRBJ1-6|TRBV19|NA
CASSERGTDNSPLHF
TGTGCCAGTAGCGAACGGGGGACGGATAATTCACCCCTCCACTTT
>NA|TRBJ2-7|TRBV9|TRBD1
CASSAWATGVYEQYF
TGTGCCAGCAGCGCGTGGGCGACAGGGGTCTACGAGCAGTACTTC
>NA|TRBJ1-2|TRBV12-3/TRBV12-4|TRBD1
CASSLQGAAGYTF
TGTGCCAGCAGCTTACAGGGGGCTGCTGGCTACACCTTC
>NA|TRBJ2-3|TRBV30|NA
CAWTTGLSADTQYF
TGTGCCTGGACCACGGGACTCTCAGCAGATACGCAGTATTTT
>NA|TRBJ2-2|TRBV29-1|NA
CSVEVSRAGELFF
TGCAGCGTTGAAGTCAGCAGGGCCGGGGAGCTGTTTTTT
>once|TRBJ2-6|TRBV9|TRBD1
CASSVVAGGSGANVLTF
TGTGCCAGCAGCGTAGTGGCAGGGGGCTCGGGGGCCAACGTCCTGACTTTC
>NA|TRBJ1-6|TRBV29-1|NA
CSVREVYNSPLHF
TGCAGCGTTAGGGAGGTCTATAATTCACCCCTCCACTTT
>NA|TRBJ2-5|TRBV20-1|TRBD2
CSARVPAGYQETQYF
TGCAGTGCTAGAGTCCCAGCGGGGTACCAAGAGACCCAGTACTTC
>once|TRBJ1-2|TRBV7-9|NA
CASSQTDYYGYTF
TGTGCCAGCAGCCAGACAGACTACTATGGCTACACCTTC
>NA|TRBJ2-1|TRBV14|NA
CASSQSGTGEQFF
TGTGCCAGCAGCCAGTCCGGAACCGGGGAGCAGTTCTTC
>NA|TRBJ1-3|TRBV14|NA
CASSRPAGTGNTIYF
TGTGCCAGCAGCCGCCCCGCAGGGACTGGAAACACCATATATTTT
>few|TRBJ2-1|TRBV14|NA
CASSQGSPYNEQFF
TGTGCCAGCAGCCAGGGGAGCCCCTACAATGAGCAGTTCTTC
>NA|TRBJ2-6|TRBV28|NA
CASRSTSGANVLTF
TGTGCCAGCAGATCCACCTCTGGGGCCAACGTCCTGACTTTC
>NA|TRBJ2-5|TRBV29-1|NA
CSVADRLADQYF
TGCAGCGTTGCCGACCGCCTGGCGGACCAGTACTTC
>NA|TRBJ1-6|TRBV30|NA
CAWSYQRGSYNSPLHF
TGTGCCTGGAGTTACCAGAGGGGCTCCTATAATTCACCCCTCCACTTT
>once|TRBJ2-5|TRBV9|TRBD2
CASSVASSGGQETQYF
TGTGCCAGCAGCGTAGCGTCCAGCGGGGGACAAGAGACCCAGTACTTC
>once|TRBJ1-4|TRBV6-5|TRBD1
CASSPRGQGEKLFF
TGTGCCAGCAGTCCCCGGGGACAGGGCGAAAAACTGTTTTTT
>few|TRBJ2-1|TRBV28|TRBD2
CASSRTSGGLYNEQFF
TGTGCCAGCAGTCGGACTAGCGGGGGGCTCTACAATGAGCAGTTCTTC
>few|TRBJ1-1|TRBV12-3/TRBV12-4|NA
CASSLRYTEAFF
TGTGCCAGCAGTTTGAGGTACACTGAAGCTTTCTTT
>once|TRBJ2-3|TRBV29-1|NA
CSVAANTQYF
TGCAGCGTCGCCGCCAATACGCAGTATTTT
>NA|TRBJ2-3|TRBV5-1|TRBD1
CASSLGQGNTDTQYF
TGCGCCAGCAGCTTGGGACAGGGTAACACAGATACGCAGTATTTT
>once|TRBJ2-1|TRBV6-2/TRBV6-3|NA
CASTDSPSSYNEQFF
TGTGCCAGCACAGACAGTCCAAGCTCCTACAATGAGCAGTTCTTC
>once|TRBJ2-5|TRBV6-5|NA
CASSYSLLGETQYF
TGTGCCAGCAGTTACTCGTTGTTGGGGGAGACCCAGTACTTC
>NA|TRBJ1-2|TRBV9|TRBD1
CASSGSTGGFYGYTF
TGTGCCAGCAGCGGCAGTACAGGGGGTTTTTATGGCTACACCTTC
>NA|TRBJ2-3|TRBV12-3/TRBV12-4|NA
CASSPEGDTQYF
TGTGCCAGCAGTCCGGAGGGAGATACGCAGTATTTT
>NA|TRBJ1-2|TRBV30|NA
CAWSPGLGLSGYTF
TGTGCCTGGAGTCCGGGCCTGGGACTGTCTGGCTACACCTTC
>NA|TRBJ1-1|TRBV7-9|NA
CASSLPIGGEAFF
TGTGCCAGCAGCTTGCCAATAGGGGGTGAAGCTTTCTTT
>NA|TRBJ2-3|TRBV30|NA
CASRGADTQYF
TGTGCCTCAAGAGGCGCAGATACGCAGTATTTT
>NA|TRBJ2-1|TRBV15|TRBD2
CATGRGNSYNEQFF
TGTGCCACCGGGCGGGGGAACTCCTACAATGAGCAGTTCTTC
>NA|TRBJ1-1|TRBV20-1|NA
CSARRETEAFF
TGCAGTGCCCGCAGGGAGACTGAAGCTTTCTTT
>once|TRBJ2-1|TRBV9|NA
CASSVSPGPGSEQFF
TGTGCCAGCAGCGTTTCTCCGGGTCCGGGGAGTGAGCAGTTCTTC
>NA|TRBJ1-6|TRBV3-1|NA
CASSPRDGNNSPLHF
TGTGCCAGCAGCCCGAGGGACGGAAATAATTCACCCCTCCACTTT
>NA|TRBJ2-3|TRBV20-1|NA
CSASYFARSDTQYF
TGCAGTGCTAGTTATTTTGCTAGGTCAGATACGCAGTATTTT
>NA|TRBJ1-2|TRBV20-1|TRBD1
CSAGQGVFGYTF
TGCAGTGCTGGCCAGGGGGTATTTGGCTACACCTTC
>NA|TRBJ2-4|TRBV3-1|NA
CASSQIRNIQYF
TGTGCCAGCAGCCAAATAAGGAACATTCAGTACTTC
>NA|TRBJ1-3|TRBV29-1|NA
CSVELGEGNTIYF
TGCAGCGTTGAACTGGGAGAGGGAAACACCATATATTTT
>few|TRBJ2-3|TRBV7-2|TRBD2
CASSLRRGSTDTQYF
TGTGCCAGCAGCTTACGGCGGGGGAGCACAGATACGCAGTATTTT